This T cell receptor beta chain stems from a study of cytomegalovirus exposure and HLA in healthy donors. All donors participated as healthy donors of bone marrow. Use of 60 Vbeta and 13 Jbeta primers characterized the PCR. Sequenced by immunoSEQ multiplex PCR; TCRdb stores in-frame clones only, minus some. The sample has about 110,000 clones; around three quarters are singletons. This clone turned up a few times. In the same sample, other DNA sequences code for this CDR3. Sequences were obtained from PBMCs. The source of this sequence is a man aged 50-60 years in good health and CMV-seropositive.

The CDR3 DNA reads as TGTGCCAGCAGCCCTTCCGGGACAAGTTCCTACGAGCAGTACTTC. Protein: CASSPSGTSSYEQYF. V is TRBV6-6 and J is TRBJ2-7, with D possibly matching TRBD1 (6 bases). The CDR3 totals 15 residues. Germline V gives CDR1 MNHNY, CDR2 SVGAGI (reference sequence). V lost 6 bases and J lost 1, with 16 bases in between.